This is a list of T cell receptor beta chains from one sample in a study of blood T cells in healthy people across ages. TCRdb reprocessed the 5' RACE reads via MiXCR and lists one record per CDR3 protein. The data show about 590,000 distinct CDR3 sequences, with approximately 30% seen just once and 15% to 18% held by the top ten. Sample: blood. The receptor source for this set is a woman of 80 years or more in good health. CDR3s include the opening cysteine and the closing phenylalanine or tryptophan. D genes are given only for firm matches. Size values are once, few and many counts, or a class for expanded clones, and some rows have none.

cdr3_aa cdr3_nt clone_size d_call j_call v_call
CSALRLIEAFF TGCAGTGCTCTCCGGCTAATAGAAGCTTTCTTT few . TRBJ1-1 TRBV20-1
CASSQDPGQEFF TGTGCCAGCAGCCAAGATCCGGGACAGGAGTTCTTC few TRBD1 TRBJ2-1 TRBV3-1
CSPQDGPETQYF TGCAGCCCCCAGGACGGGCCAGAGACCCAGTACTTC . . TRBJ2-5 TRBV29-1
CASSDSGASYNEQFF TGTGCCAGCAGCGACTCCGGGGCCAGCTACAATGAGCAGTTCTTC many . TRBJ2-1 TRBV7-2
CASSRLTSRGETQYF TGTGCCAGCAGCCGCCTAACTTCCAGGGGTGAGACCCAGTACTTC many . TRBJ2-5 TRBV7-2
CASSSPGAYEQYF TGTGCCAGCAGCTCGCCGGGAGCCTACGAGCAGTACTTC many . TRBJ2-7 TRBV7-6
CASSVGGHEQYF TGCGCCAGCAGCGTAGGGGGTCACGAGCAGTACTTC many . TRBJ2-7 TRBV5-1
CASSTTGWNTEAFF TGCGCCAGCAGCACGACAGGGTGGAACACTGAAGCTTTCTTT few TRBD1 TRBJ1-1 TRBV5-1
CSARPLAGGYNEQFF TGCAGTGCTAGACCGCTAGCGGGGGGATACAATGAGCAGTTCTTC many TRBD2 TRBJ2-1 TRBV20-1
CAISESTRTGDYEQYF TGTGCCATCAGTGAGTCGACTCGAACAGGCGACTACGAGCAGTACTTC many . TRBJ2-7 TRBV10-3
CASRGGPEYSPLHF TGTGCCAGCAGAGGGGGACCGGAATATTCACCCCTCCACTTT many . TRBJ1-6 TRBV5-4
CASSQTTENTGELFF TGTGCCAGCAGCCAGACAACGGAGAACACCGGGGAGCTGTTTTTT . . TRBJ2-2 TRBV3-1
CASSLGGVRFYGYTF TGTGCCAGCAGCTTAGGTGGAGTTCGGTTCTATGGCTACACCTTC many . TRBJ1-2 TRBV7-9
CASRSLGWTEAFF TGTGCCAGCCGTAGTTTGGGGTGGACTGAAGCTTTCTTT few . TRBJ1-1 TRBV28
CASTGGARTDTQYF TGTGCCAGCACCGGGGGGGCCCGCACAGATACGCAGTATTTT many TRBD2 TRBJ2-3 TRBV12-3/TRBV12-4
CSVGGGPAGYTF TGCAGCGTTGGCGGTGGACCGGCTGGCTACACCTTC many . TRBJ1-2 TRBV29-1
CASSLAVNQETQYF TGTGCCAGCAGCTTAGCAGTCAACCAAGAGACCCAGTACTTC many . TRBJ2-5 TRBV7-9
CASSLERHEQYF TGTGCCAGCAGCTTAGAGAGGCACGAGCAGTACTTC . . TRBJ2-7 TRBV7-9
CASCLRGPGANVLTF TGTGCCAGTTGCCTGAGGGGGCCTGGGGCCAACGTCCTGACTTTC . TRBD1 TRBJ2-6 TRBV19
CAISTPTGPTNTGELFF TGTGCCATCAGTACCCCGACAGGACCCACGAACACCGGGGAGCTGTTTTTT . . TRBJ2-2 TRBV10-3
CASSPEGYEQYF TGTGCCAGCTCACCTGAGGGATACGAGCAGTACTTC many . TRBJ2-7 TRBV18
CASTIQETQYF TGTGCCAGCACCATTCAAGAGACCCAGTACTTC . . TRBJ2-5 TRBV2
CASSLGGASSYEQYF TGTGCCAGCAGCTTAGGCGGGGCTAGCTCCTACGAGCAGTACTTC few . TRBJ2-7 TRBV7-9
CASSLSNRGFYEQYF TGTGCCAGCAGTCTATCCAATCGAGGGTTCTACGAGCAGTACTTC few . TRBJ2-7 TRBV28
CASSTRQGAVYEQYF TGTGCCAGTAGTACAAGACAGGGGGCCGTATACGAGCAGTACTTC few TRBD1 TRBJ2-7 TRBV19
CATSRTRSYNEQYF TGTGCCACCAGCAGGACCCGCTCCTACAATGAGCAGTACTTC . . TRBJ2-7 TRBV15
CASSLEGPYTEAFF TGTGCCAGCAGCTTGGAGGGGCCTTACACTGAAGCTTTCTTT few . TRBJ1-1 TRBV7-6
CASSSQGGWNYGYTF TGTGCCAGCAGCTCCCAGGGGGGTTGGAACTATGGCTACACCTTC . TRBD1 TRBJ1-2 TRBV7-2
CASSLAVSPQETQYF TGCGCCAGCAGCTTGGCTGTCAGCCCACAAGAGACCCAGTACTTC few . TRBJ2-5 TRBV5-1
CASSLEQGMQYEQYF TGCGCCAGCAGCTTGGAGCAGGGGATGCAATACGAGCAGTACTTC many . TRBJ2-7 TRBV5-1
CASSYSSGDYEQYF TGTGCCAGCAGTTACTCCTCAGGGGACTACGAGCAGTACTTC . . TRBJ2-7 TRBV6-5
CAISDGRSRADVLTF TGTGCCATCAGTGATGGCCGCTCTAGGGCCGACGTCCTGACTTTC . . TRBJ2-6 TRBV10-3
CASSKGDGQPQHF TGTGCCAGCTCTAAGGGGGATGGTCAGCCCCAGCATTTT . . TRBJ1-5 TRBV12-3/TRBV12-4
CASSGSQGGQETQYF TGCGCCAGCAGCGGGTCTCAGGGGGGGCAAGAGACCCAGTACTTC few . TRBJ2-5 TRBV5-1
CASSQDEPATSSGANVLTF TGCGCCAGCAGCCAAGATGAGCCAGCGACAAGCTCTGGGGCCAACGTCCTGACTTTC many . TRBJ2-6 TRBV4-1
CASRSRAPGELFF TGTGCCAGCAGGTCCAGGGCTCCCGGGGAGCTGTTTTTT many . TRBJ2-2 TRBV12-3/TRBV12-4
CASSLAGGVNEQYF TGTGCCAGCAGCTTAGCGGGGGGGGTCAATGAGCAGTACTTC . TRBD2 TRBJ2-5 TRBV6-2/TRBV6-3
CASSPVPRRVNNEQFF TGTGCCAGCAGCCCGGTCCCAAGAAGGGTCAACAATGAGCAGTTCTTC . . TRBJ2-1 TRBV7-3
CASSLGQGAFEQYF TGCGCCAGCAGCCTGGGACAGGGGGCGTTCGAGCAGTACTTC many TRBD1 TRBJ2-7 TRBV5-1
CSATNEEQFF TGCAGTGCTACCAATGAGGAGCAGTTCTTC many . TRBJ2-1 TRBV20-1
CASSLRDRGQETQYF TGCGCCAGCAGTTTAAGGGACAGGGGGCAAGAGACCCAGTACTTC many TRBD1 TRBJ2-5 TRBV4-1
CSAKAPGKSYNEQYF TGCAGTGCTAAGGCCCCAGGAAAGAGTTACAATGAGCAGTACTTC . . TRBJ2-4 TRBV20-1
CASSPLPKSTDTQYF TGTGCCAGCAGCCCCCTACCAAAGAGCACAGATACGCAGTATTTT many . TRBJ2-3 TRBV7-2
CASSLIGSGYTF TGTGCCAGCAGTTTAATAGGGAGCGGCTACACCTTC . . TRBJ1-2 TRBV28
CASSFRETYEQYF TGTGCCAGCAGCTTTCGGGAGACCTACGAGCAGTACTTC many . TRBJ2-7 TRBV11-1
CAWKRINYGYTF TGTGCCTGGAAGAGGATCAACTATGGCTACACCTTC . . TRBJ1-2 TRBV30
CASSSGGAKNTEAFF TGCGCCAGCAGCTCCGGCGGGGCTAAGAACACTGAAGCTTTCTTT many . TRBJ1-1 TRBV5-1
CSVERPAEAFF TGCAGCGTTGAAAGGCCGGCTGAAGCTTTCTTT few . TRBJ1-1 TRBV29-1
CASSVGSPGQGNTEAFF TGTGCCAGCAGCGTAGGGAGCCCGGGACAGGGGAACACTGAAGCTTTCTTT . TRBD1 TRBJ1-1 TRBV9
CASSSRTGVNEQYF TGTGCCAGCAGTTCCCGGACAGGGGTCAACGAGCAGTACTTC . TRBD1 TRBJ2-7 TRBV6-5
CSAARGNSNQPQHF TGCAGCGCGGCCCGGGGTAATAGCAATCAGCCCCAGCATTTT many . TRBJ1-5 TRBV29-1
CAWYLGTANTEAFF TGTGCCTGGTACTTAGGGACAGCGAACACTGAAGCTTTCTTT many TRBD1 TRBJ1-1 TRBV30